Sequencing of this T cell receptor (beta chain) was carried out in a study of cytomegalovirus exposure and HLA in healthy donors. With 60 Vbeta and 13 Jbeta primers, the PCR was carried out. Clones were read by immunoSEQ multiplex PCR, and TCRdb kept only the in-frame ones, dropping some. The data show 100,000 to 150,000 clones, with about 74% seen just once and about 7.3% held by the top ten. Donors sampled were nominally healthy, though unrecorded immune exposures were likely. The V gene lost 1 base and the J gene lost 7 bases, with 8 bases spanning the gap. The CDR3 is 12 residues long. Germline CDR1 reads SGHTA; CDR2 reads FQGNSA. About this clone: Its antigen is not identified.

Findings of the study overall: Fewer N-insertions than the roughly 600-donor mean were reportedly shown by an Asian-associated ancestry cluster in a later analysis.

The sample taken for sequencing was PBMCs. V usage is TRBV7-2 and J usage is TRBJ2-7, with no clear D. This TCR came from a male donor in good health and CMV-seronegative. The CDR3 coding sequence is TGTGCCAGCAGCTTAGTGACTGGGGAGCAGTACTTC. Translating gives CASSLVTGEQYF.